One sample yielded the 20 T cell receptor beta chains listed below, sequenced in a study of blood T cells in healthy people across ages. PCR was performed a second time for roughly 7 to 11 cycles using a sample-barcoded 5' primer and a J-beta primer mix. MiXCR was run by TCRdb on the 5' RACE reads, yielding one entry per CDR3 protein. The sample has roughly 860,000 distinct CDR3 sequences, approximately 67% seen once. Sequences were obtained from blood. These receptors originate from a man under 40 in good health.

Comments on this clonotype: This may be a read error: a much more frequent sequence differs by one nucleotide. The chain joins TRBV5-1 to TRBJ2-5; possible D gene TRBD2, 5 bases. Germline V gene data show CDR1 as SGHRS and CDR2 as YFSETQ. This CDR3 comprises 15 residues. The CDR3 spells CAGSWLTGFQETQYF. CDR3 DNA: TGCGCCGGCAGCTGGCTTACGGGGTTCCAAGAGACCCAGTACTTC.

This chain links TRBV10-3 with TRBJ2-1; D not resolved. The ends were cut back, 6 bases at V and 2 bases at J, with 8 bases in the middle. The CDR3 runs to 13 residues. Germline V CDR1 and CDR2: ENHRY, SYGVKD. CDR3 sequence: CAISPGPYNEQFF. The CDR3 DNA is TGTGCCATCAGCCCGGGTCCCTACAATGAGCAGTTCTTC.

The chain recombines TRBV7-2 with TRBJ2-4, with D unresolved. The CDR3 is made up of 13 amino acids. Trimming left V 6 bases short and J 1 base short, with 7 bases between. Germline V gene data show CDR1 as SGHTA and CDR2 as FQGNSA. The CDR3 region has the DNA TGTGCCAGCAGGGCCCAGGCCAAAAACATTCAGTACTTC. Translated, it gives CASRAQAKNIQYF.

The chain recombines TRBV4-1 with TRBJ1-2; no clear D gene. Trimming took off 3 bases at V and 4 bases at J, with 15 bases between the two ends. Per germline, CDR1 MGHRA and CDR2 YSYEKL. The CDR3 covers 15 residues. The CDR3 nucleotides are TGCGCCAGCAGCCATACCGACGGAGGGAGCTATGGCTACACCTTC. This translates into CASSHTDGGSYGYTF.

The CDR3 region is CATSDSQVPGELFF. The CDR3 bases are TGTGCCACCAGTGACTCCCAAGTTCCTGGGGAGCTGTTTTTT. The chain recombines TRBV24-1 with TRBJ2-2; D is unclear. CDR3 size: 14 residues. Trimming removed 4 bases at V and 8 bases at J, with 13 bases between. Germline CDR1 and CDR2: KGHDR and SFDVKD.

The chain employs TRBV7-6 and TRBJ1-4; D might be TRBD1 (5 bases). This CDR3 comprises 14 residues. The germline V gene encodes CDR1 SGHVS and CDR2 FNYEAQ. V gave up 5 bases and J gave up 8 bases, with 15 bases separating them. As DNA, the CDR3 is TGTGCCAGCAGCCGGGACCCGCGGGGCGAAAAACTGTTTTTT. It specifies CASSRDPRGEKLFF.

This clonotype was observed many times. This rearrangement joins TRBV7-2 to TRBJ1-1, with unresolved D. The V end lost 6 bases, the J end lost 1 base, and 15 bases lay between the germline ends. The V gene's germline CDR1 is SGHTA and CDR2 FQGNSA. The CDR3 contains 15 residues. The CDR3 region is CASSHRVSANTEAFF. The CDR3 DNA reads TGTGCCAGCAGTCATAGGGTCTCGGCGAACACTGAAGCTTTCTTT.

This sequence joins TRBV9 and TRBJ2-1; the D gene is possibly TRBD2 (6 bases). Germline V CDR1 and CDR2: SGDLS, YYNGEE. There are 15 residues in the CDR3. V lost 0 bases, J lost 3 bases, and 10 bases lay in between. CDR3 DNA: TGTGCCAGCAGCGTAGATGTGGGGGGCTACAATGAGCAGTTCTTC. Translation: CASSVDVGGYNEQFF.

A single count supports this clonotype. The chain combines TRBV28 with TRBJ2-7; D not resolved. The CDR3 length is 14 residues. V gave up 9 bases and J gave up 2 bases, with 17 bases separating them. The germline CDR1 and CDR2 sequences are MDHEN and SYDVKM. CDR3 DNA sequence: TGTGCCAGTGAGTCCGGGCCTCGTGCCTACGAGCAGTACTTC. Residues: CASESGPRAYEQYF.

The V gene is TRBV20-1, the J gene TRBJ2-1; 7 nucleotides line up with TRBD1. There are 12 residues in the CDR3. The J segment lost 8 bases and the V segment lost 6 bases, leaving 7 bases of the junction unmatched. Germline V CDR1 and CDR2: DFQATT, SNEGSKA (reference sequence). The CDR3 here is CSAPTGEYEQFF. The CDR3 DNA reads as TGCAGTGCGCCAACAGGGGAGTATGAGCAGTTCTTC.

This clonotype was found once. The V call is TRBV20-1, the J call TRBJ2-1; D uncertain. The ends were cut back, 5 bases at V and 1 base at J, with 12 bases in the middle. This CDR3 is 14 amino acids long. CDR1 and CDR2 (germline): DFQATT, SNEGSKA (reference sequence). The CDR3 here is CSAPDILSYNEQFF. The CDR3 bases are TGCAGTGCTCCTGATATCTTGTCCTACAATGAGCAGTTCTTC.

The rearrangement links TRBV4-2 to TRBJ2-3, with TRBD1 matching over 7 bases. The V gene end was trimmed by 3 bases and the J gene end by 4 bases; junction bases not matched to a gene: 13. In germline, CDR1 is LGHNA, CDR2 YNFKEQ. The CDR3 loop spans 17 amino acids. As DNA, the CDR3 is TGTGCCAGCAGCCATGCTTGGGCAGGGGGTGGTTCAGATACGCAGTATTTT. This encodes CASSHAWAGGGSDTQYF.

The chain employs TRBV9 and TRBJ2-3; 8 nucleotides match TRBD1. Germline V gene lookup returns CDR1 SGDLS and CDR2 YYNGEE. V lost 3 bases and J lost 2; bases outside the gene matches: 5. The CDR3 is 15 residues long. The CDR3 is CASSAQGAATDTQYF. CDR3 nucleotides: TGTGCCAGCAGCGCGCAGGGGGCTGCCACAGATACGCAGTATTTT.

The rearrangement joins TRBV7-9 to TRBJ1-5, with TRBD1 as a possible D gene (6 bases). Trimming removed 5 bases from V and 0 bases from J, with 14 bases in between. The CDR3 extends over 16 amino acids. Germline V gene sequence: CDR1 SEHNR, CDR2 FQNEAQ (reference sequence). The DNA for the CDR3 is TGTGCCAGCAGCCCTCCGGGACAATATAGCAATCAGCCCCAGCATTTT. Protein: CASSPPGQYSNQPQHF.

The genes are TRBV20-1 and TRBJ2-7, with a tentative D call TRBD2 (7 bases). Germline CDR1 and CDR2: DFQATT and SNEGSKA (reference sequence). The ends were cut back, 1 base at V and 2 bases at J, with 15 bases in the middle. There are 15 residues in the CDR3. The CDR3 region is CSARGDWGGPYEQYF. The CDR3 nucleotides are TGCAGTGCTAGAGGGGATTGGGGGGGCCCCTACGAGCAGTACTTC.

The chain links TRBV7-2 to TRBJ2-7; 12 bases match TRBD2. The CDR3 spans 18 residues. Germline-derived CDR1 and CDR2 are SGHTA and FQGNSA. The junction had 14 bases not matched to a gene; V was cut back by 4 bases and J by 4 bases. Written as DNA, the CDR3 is TGTGCCAGCAGCTACCGCCGACTAGCGGGGGAACCTTTTTACGAGCAGTACTTC. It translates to CASSYRRLAGEPFYEQYF.

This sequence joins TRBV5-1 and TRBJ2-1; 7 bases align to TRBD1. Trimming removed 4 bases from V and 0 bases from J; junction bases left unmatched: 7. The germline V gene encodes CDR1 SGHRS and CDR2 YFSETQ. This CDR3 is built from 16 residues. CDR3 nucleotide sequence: TGCGCCAGCAGCCTGACAGGGTCCAGCTCCTACAATGAGCAGTTCTTC. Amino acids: CASSLTGSSSYNEQFF.

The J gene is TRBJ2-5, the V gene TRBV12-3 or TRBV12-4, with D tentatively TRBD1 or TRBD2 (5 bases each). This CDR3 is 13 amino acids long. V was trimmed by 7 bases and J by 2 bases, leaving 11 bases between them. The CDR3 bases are TGTGCCAGCACCGAGGGACGGCAAGAGACCCAGTACTTC. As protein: CASTEGRQETQYF.

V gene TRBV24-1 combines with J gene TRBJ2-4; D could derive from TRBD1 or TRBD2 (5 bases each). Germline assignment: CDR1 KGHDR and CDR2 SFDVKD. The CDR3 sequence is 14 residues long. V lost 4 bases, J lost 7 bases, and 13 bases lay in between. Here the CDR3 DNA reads TGTGCCACCAGTGACCCCGGGACGGAGAACATTCAGTACTTC. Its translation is CATSDPGTENIQYF.

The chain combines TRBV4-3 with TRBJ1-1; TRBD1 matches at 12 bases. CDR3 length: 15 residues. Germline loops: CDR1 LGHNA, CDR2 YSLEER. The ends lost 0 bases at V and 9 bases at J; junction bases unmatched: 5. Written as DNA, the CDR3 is TGCGCCAGCAGCCAAGATGGGACAGGGGGCCGAAAAGCTTTCTTT. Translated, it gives CASSQDGTGGRKAFF.